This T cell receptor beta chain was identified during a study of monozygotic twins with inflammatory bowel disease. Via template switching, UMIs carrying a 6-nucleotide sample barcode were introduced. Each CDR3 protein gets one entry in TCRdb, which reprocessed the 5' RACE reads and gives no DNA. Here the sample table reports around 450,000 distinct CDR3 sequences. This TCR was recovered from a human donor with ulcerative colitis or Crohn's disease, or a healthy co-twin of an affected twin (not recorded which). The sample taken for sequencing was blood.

CDR3 sequence: CASSESKLPTPYEQYF. The J gene is TRBJ2-7, the V gene TRBV6-1. The CDR3 has 16 amino acids. Germline values: CDR1 MNHNS, CDR2 SASEGT.